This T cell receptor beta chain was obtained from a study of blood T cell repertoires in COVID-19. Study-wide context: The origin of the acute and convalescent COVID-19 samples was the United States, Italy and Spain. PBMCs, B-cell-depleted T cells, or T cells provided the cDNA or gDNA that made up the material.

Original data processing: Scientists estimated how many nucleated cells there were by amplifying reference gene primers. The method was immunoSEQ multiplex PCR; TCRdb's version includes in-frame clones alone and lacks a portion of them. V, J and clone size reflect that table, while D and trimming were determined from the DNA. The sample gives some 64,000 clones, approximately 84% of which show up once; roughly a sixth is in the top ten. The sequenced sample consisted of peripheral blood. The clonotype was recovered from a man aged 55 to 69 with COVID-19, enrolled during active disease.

CDR3 DNA sequence: TGTGCCAGCAGCGTTATAGGGGTCAATTCACCCCTCCACTTT. Encoded protein: CASSVIGVNSPLHF. The rearrangement uses TRBV28 and TRBJ1-6; D may be TRBD1 (5 bases). With 6 bases removed from V and 7 bases from J, the gap between germline ends came to 13 bases. The CDR3 contains 14 residues. Germline assignment: CDR1 MDHEN and CDR2 SYDVKM.